The rows below give T cell receptor beta chains drawn from one sample of a study of STAT3 mutations in large granular lymphocyte leukemia. The repertoire was sequenced with immunoSEQ multiplex PCR; TCRdb's copy has only in-frame clones and lacks some. The sample yields about 42,000 clones, around 80% seen once. Sequencing was done on a sample of PBMCs. These receptors were taken from a human donor with T large granular lymphocyte leukemia. Some clones in this sample may be carry-over from other donors' samples. Both conserved end residues are part of each CDR3. The D gene is left open where the match is weak. Expanded clones are given a class, and other clones once, few, many or no size at all.

v_gene	j_gene	d_gene	abundance	CDR3aa	CDR3nt
TRBV7-2	TRBJ1-6	.	.	CASSFVRSNSPLHF	TGTGCCAGCAGCTTCGTACGTTCTAATTCACCCCTCCACTTT
TRBV15	TRBJ2-7	.	once	CATSRVGAGLSEQYF	TGTGCCACCAGCAGAGTAGGAGCAGGGTTGTCCGAGCAGTACTTC
TRBV7-2	TRBJ2-3	TRBD2	.	CASSLAPSGGGRKQYF	TGTGCCAGCAGCTTAGCGCCAAGCGGGGGGGGACGTAAGCAGTATTTT
TRBV7-8	TRBJ1-2	TRBD1	.	CASSFKPGGGYTF	TGTGCCAGCAGCTTCAAACCAGGGGGAGGCTACACCTTC
TRBV4-1	TRBJ1-5	.	.	CASSQGLGYSNQPQHF	TGCGCCAGCAGCCAGGGGTTAGGGTATAGCAATCAGCCCCAGCATTTT
TRBV4-1	TRBJ1-4	TRBD1	once	CASSSGTGDEKLFF	TGCGCCAGCAGCTCCGGGACAGGGGATGAAAAACTGTTTTTT
TRBV6-5	TRBJ1-1	.	.	CASSYRGAEAFF	TGTGCCAGCAGTTATAGGGGCGCTGAAGCTTTCTTT
TRBV5-1	TRBJ2-2	TRBD2	.	CASSLAGGGASGELFF	TGCGCCAGCAGCTTGGCCGGCGGGGGGGCCTCCGGGGAGCTGTTTTTT
TRBV7-6	TRBJ2-1	.	.	CASSFGAHNEQFF	TGTGCCAGCAGCTTTGGGGCCCACAATGAGCAGTTCTTC
TRBV7-2	TRBJ1-1	TRBD1	.	CASRTGGWRPNTEAFF	TGTGCCAGCAGAACAGGGGGCTGGCGCCCGAACACTGAAGCTTTCTTT
TRBV5-1	TRBJ2-6	.	.	CASSSSGTGANVLTF	TGCGCCAGCAGCTCTTCAGGGACCGGGGCCAACGTCCTGACTTTC
TRBV7-8	TRBJ2-5	.	.	CASSLGAVQETQYF	TGTGCCAGCAGCTTAGGCGCAGTCCAAGAGACCCAGTACTTC
TRBV7-9	TRBJ1-2	TRBD1	.	CASSPLGGKGYGYTF	TGTGCCAGCAGCCCATTAGGGGGCAAAGGGTATGGCTACACCTTC
TRBV15	TRBJ1-6	.	.	CATGRDSDSPLHF	TGTGCCACCGGTCGAGACAGCGATTCACCCCTCCACTTT
TRBV12-5	TRBJ2-3	.	few	CASGLGAGGTDTQYF	TGTGCTAGTGGTTTGGGCGCCGGGGGTACAGATACGCAGTATTTT
TRBV5-4	TRBJ1-4	.	.	CASSSKTATNEKLFF	TGTGCCAGCAGCTCAAAGACGGCAACTAATGAAAAACTGTTTTTT
TRBV6-1	TRBJ1-5	TRBD1	.	CASRGTGEFNQPQHF	TGTGCCAGCAGAGGGACAGGGGAGTTCAATCAGCCCCAGCATTTT
TRBV5-1	TRBJ1-1	TRBD1	.	CASTPGTENTEAFF	TGCGCCAGCACCCCCGGGACAGAGAACACTGAAGCTTTCTTT
TRBV7-9	TRBJ1-4	TRBD1	once	CASSSGQYNEKLFF	TGTGCCAGCAGCTCGGGACAGTATAATGAAAAACTGTTTTTT
TRBV7-2	TRBJ1-2	.	.	CASSPVDGDYGYTF	TGTGCCAGCAGCCCGGTTGACGGAGACTATGGCTACACCTTC
TRBV11-2	TRBJ1-6	.	.	CASSSRGLRDSPLHF	TGTGCCAGCAGCTCCCGGGGCCTTCGGGATTCACCCCTCCACTTT
TRBV6-6	TRBJ2-5	.	.	CASTAQGWGTQYF	TGTGCCAGCACGGCCCAGGGGTGGGGGACCCAGTACTTC
TRBV9	TRBJ2-7	TRBD2	.	CASSVGSGGFYEQYF	TGTGCCAGCAGCGTAGGATCGGGAGGGTTCTACGAGCAGTACTTC
TRBV19	TRBJ1-2	TRBD1	.	CASSIRRQGLNYGYTF	TGTGCCAGTAGTATAAGGCGACAGGGCCTGAACTATGGCTACACCTTC
TRBV14	TRBJ1-2	.	.	CASSQTRGSYGYTF	TGTGCCAGCAGCCAAACACGCGGCAGCTATGGCTACACCTTC
TRBV30	TRBJ1-5	.	.	CAQAQAGSAQPQHF	TGTGCCCAAGCCCAGGCAGGGTCGGCTCAGCCCCAGCATTTT
TRBV7-9	TRBJ1-6	.	.	CASSLGRTDSPLHF	TGTGCCAGCAGCTTGGGCAGGACCGATTCACCCCTCCACTTT
TRBV29-1	TRBJ1-4	TRBD1	few	CSAGWDRGREKLFF	TGCAGCGCAGGATGGGACAGGGGGAGAGAAAAACTGTTTTTT